This T cell receptor beta chain was retrieved from a study of blood T cell repertoires in COVID-19. With 4 bases clipped from V and 5 bases from J, the junction kept 7 bases outside the gene matches. This CDR3 is built from 14 residues. Germline-derived CDR1 and CDR2 are SGHRS and YFSETQ. Data came from immunoSEQ multiplex PCR; TCRdb stores just in-frame clones and leaves some out. The table includes some 200,000 clones, roughly 84% detected once. V is TRBV5-1 and J is TRBJ2-5, with 8 bases matching TRBD2. This clonotype was sampled from a man in his forties who had recovered from COVID-19. The sequenced sample was PBMCs or T cells enriched from blood (not recorded which). For the CDR3, the DNA is TGCGCCAGCAGCAAGGGGACTAGTTCGGAGACCCAGTACTTC. Encoded protein: CASSKGTSSETQYF. Combining the CDR3 with reference TRBV5-1 and TRBJ2-5 gives the whole variable domain KAGVTQTPRYLIKTRGQQVTLSCSPISGHRSVSWYQQTPGQGLQFLFEYFSETQRNKGNFPGRFSGRQFSNSRSEMNVSTLELGDSALYLCASSKGTSSETQYFGPGTRLLVL.